A single sample is the source of the 17 T cell receptor beta chains below, sequenced in a study of T cell responses to AZD1222 COVID-19 vaccine. Measured with immunoSEQ multiplex PCR; TCRdb has only the in-frame clones, and not every one. The data hold some 74,000 clones, with around nine tenths observed a single time. Sample: peripheral blood, taken 28 days after the second AZD1222 dose. These receptors were collected from an adult who received the AZD1222 COVID-19 vaccine.

The chain links TRBV4-1 to TRBJ1-3; no definite D call. V was trimmed by 1 base and J by 0 bases, leaving 7 bases between them. The CDR3 runs to 15 residues. Per germline, CDR1 MGHRA and CDR2 YSYEKL. CDR3 loop: CASSQVPTSGNTIYF. CDR3 sequence (DNA): TGCGCCAGCAGCCAAGTCCCCACCTCTGGAAACACCATATATTTT.

The rearrangement uses TRBV18 and TRBJ2-3, with 7 bases fitting TRBD2. V lost 8 bases to trimming and J lost 0 bases; unmatched junction nucleotides: 8. The CDR3 length is 15 residues. CDR1 and CDR2 from the germline V gene are KGHSH and LQKENI. The CDR3 nucleotides read TGTGCCAGCCGCGTCGGTAGCGGGAGCACAGATACGCAGTATTTT. Translation gives CASRVGSGSTDTQYF.

V is TRBV9 and J is TRBJ2-1, with 8 bases matching TRBD2. The CDR3 consists of 16 residues. Germline CDR1 SGDLS, CDR2 YYNGEE. V trimming: 3 bases; J trimming: 1 base; junction bases outside the gene matches: 6. CDR3 nucleotides: TGTGCCAGCAGCGAAAAAAGCGGGAGTTCCTACAATGAGCAGTTCTTC. Translated, it gives CASSEKSGSSYNEQFF.

V usage is TRBV29-1 and J usage is TRBJ2-3; TRBD1 matches at 7 bases. This CDR3 region has 15 residues. Germline V gene sequence: CDR1 SQVTM, CDR2 ANQGSEA. Trimming took 7 bases from V and 2 from J; bases not matched to a gene: 12. The CDR3 DNA follows: TGCAGCGCCGACCCCCGGGACAGCTTCACAGATACGCAGTATTTT. It codes for CSADPRDSFTDTQYF.

The V and J genes are TRBV5-1 and TRBJ2-1; the D is unclear. The V end lost 4 bases, the J end lost 7 bases, and 12 bases lay between the germline ends. The germline V gene encodes CDR1 SGHRS and CDR2 YFSETQ. The CDR3 length is 13 residues. As DNA, the CDR3 is TGCGCCAGCAGCCTTAGCATGCAGAATGAGCAGTTCTTC. Its translation: CASSLSMQNEQFF.

J is TRBJ2-1 and V is TRBV6-2 or TRBV6-3; TRBD2 matches at 8 bases. CDR1 is MNHEY and CDR2 is SVGEGT in the germline V gene. CDR3 length equals 18 residues. Germline trimming cut 2 bases from V and 6 bases from J; bases unmatched to any gene: 15. The DNA for the CDR3 is TGTGCCAGCAGTTACCAGTTTCGCGGCGGGAGGAACGGCAATGAGCAGTTCTTC. Its protein product is CASSYQFRGGRNGNEQFF.

The J gene is TRBJ2-7, the V gene TRBV6-5; 10 bases are shared with TRBD1. Trimming at V came to 2 bases and at J to 3 bases, leaving 4 bases not matched to a gene. CDR1 and CDR2 (germline): MNHEY, SVGAGI. The CDR3 has 15 residues. The CDR3 reads CASSYQGTGDYEQYF. The CDR3, as DNA: TGTGCCAGCAGTTACCAAGGGACAGGGGACTACGAGCAGTACTTC.

DNA of the CDR3: TGCAGCGTTAAAACTAGCGGGGGCACAGATACGCAGTATTTT. Its protein is CSVKTSGGTDTQYF. The chain recombines TRBV29-1 with TRBJ2-3; the match to TRBD2 covers 10 bases. This CDR3 is 14 amino acids long. Germline loops: CDR1 SQVTM, CDR2 ANQGSEA. V shed 5 bases and J 1 base; nucleotides not matched to a gene: 3.

The chain joins TRBV6-1 to TRBJ2-7, with unresolved D. Germline V gene sequence: CDR1 MNHNS, CDR2 SASEGT. The germline V and J ends were trimmed by 6 bases and 2 bases, with 17 bases remaining between them. This CDR3 region has 15 residues. CDR3 coding DNA: TGTGCCAGCAGCAAAGACACCTTGGGAACCTACGAGCAGTACTTC. Translation gives CASSKDTLGTYEQYF.

The chain combines TRBV21-1 with TRBJ2-7; whether TRBD2, the table's D call, matches the DNA was not checked. TRBV21-1 is termed a pseudogene. The CDR3 has 19 residues. The CDR3 coding sequence is TGTGCCAGCAGCAAAGCATTCACGGGAGAGCGGCCCCTCTCCTACGAGCAGTACTTC. Its translation: CASSKAFTGERPLSYEQYF.

This chain uses TRBV29-1 with TRBJ2-7; 7 nucleotides agree with TRBD1. Germline loops: CDR1 SQVTM, CDR2 ANQGSEA. V lost 5 bases, J lost 6 bases, and 7 bases stayed unmatched. The CDR3 totals 12 residues. The CDR3 sequence: CSVRAGGSEQYF. The DNA of the CDR3 is TGCAGCGTTCGGGCAGGGGGTAGCGAGCAGTACTTC.

CDR3 DNA: TGCAGTGCTCGGGGGGGAGCTTTCTTT. The encoded protein is CSARGGAFF. The chain combines TRBV20-1 with TRBJ1-1, with a tentative D call TRBD1 (5 bases). The CDR3 has 9 amino acids. V lost 5 bases to trimming and J lost 10 bases, with 8 bases between them. Germline V CDR1 and CDR2: DFQATT, SNEGSKA (reference sequence).

The J gene is TRBJ1-1, the V gene TRBV7-9, with a weak D call TRBD1 (6 bases). The germline V and J ends were trimmed by 5 bases and 2 bases, with 15 bases remaining between them. Germline V gene data show CDR1 as SEHNR and CDR2 as FQNEAQ (reference sequence). The CDR3 covers 15 residues. This CDR3 reads CASSLLQGFNTEAFF. The CDR3 nucleotides read TGTGCCAGCAGCCTTCTACAGGGCTTCAACACTGAAGCTTTCTTT.

The rearrangement joins TRBV9 to TRBJ2-7; 10 bases are shared with TRBD2. With 4 bases clipped from V and 0 bases from J, the junction kept 4 bases outside the gene matches. Germline V lookup: CDR1 SGDLS, CDR2 YYNGEE. CDR3 length equals 15 residues. CDR3 region: CASSYGLADSYEQYF. Written as DNA, the CDR3 is TGTGCCAGCAGCTACGGACTAGCGGACTCCTACGAGCAGTACTTC.

The chain couples TRBV19 to TRBJ1-1; D ambiguous. The CDR3 is made up of 13 amino acids. V shed 3 bases and J shed 1 base, with 6 bases lying between them. CDR1 is LNHDA, CDR2 SQIVND, per germline (reference sequence). The CDR3 region has the DNA TGTGCCAGTAGTATCGGAGGGAACACTGAAGCTTTCTTT. The encoded protein is CASSIGGNTEAFF.

V usage is TRBV7-2 and J usage is TRBJ1-1; no clear D gene. The V gene's germline CDR1 is SGHTA and CDR2 FQGNSA. This CDR3 is built from 14 residues. Trimming cost V 3 bases and J 3 bases, with 11 bases left between them. In DNA form, the CDR3 reads TGTGCCAGCAGCTTTCTTAGTCAGGACACTGAAGCTTTCTTT. Encoded protein: CASSFLSQDTEAFF. Drawing the rest from reference TRBV7-2 and TRBJ1-1, the complete variable domain is GAGVSQSPSNKVTEKGKDVELRCDPISGHTALYWYRQSLGQGLEFLIYFQGNSAPDKSGLPSDRFSAERTGGSVSTLTIQRTQQEDSAVYLCASSFLSQDTEAFFGQGTRLTVV.

The rearrangement links TRBV19 to TRBJ1-5; D is unresolved. The CDR3 is 15 amino acids. From germline, CDR1 is LNHDA and CDR2 SQIVND (reference sequence). V dropped 5 bases and J dropped 7 bases, with 18 bases sitting between them. The CDR3 DNA sequence: TGTGCCAGTAGTTTCGACGTAATACCTGTGCAGCCCCAGCATTTT. Translating it yields CASSFDVIPVQPQHF.